The clone carrying this T cell receptor (beta chain) showed up just a few times. From the 5' RACE reads, TCRdb called clonotypes with MiXCR, one entry per CDR3 protein. The sample lists around 310,000 distinct CDR3 sequences, around 3.9% occurring once. These data are taken from a study of T cells after yellow fever vaccination. Deletions cut 4 bases from V and 7 bases from J, with 20 bases between. Germline values: CDR1 SGHRS, CDR2 YFSETQ. The CDR3 extends over 16 amino acids. The chain has TRBV5-1 and TRBJ1-4; D call uncertain. The TCR sequence derives from a man younger than 35 who received the YFV17D yellow fever vaccine. Source: PBMCs, taken 5 days after the yellow fever booster vaccination. For the CDR3, the DNA is TGCGCCAGCAGCCGTACTGGTCCCGGCGAAGGTGAAAAACTGTTTTTT. The encoded protein is CASSRTGPGEGEKLFF.